This T cell receptor beta chain stems from a study of OX40 agonist ivuxolimab in advanced cancers. Study findings and constraints: Not determined was the antigen specificity of the expanded peripheral T cells. Averaging showed that CD8+ T cells had more expanded clones than CD4+ did.

As concerns this clone: The antigen is unknown.

Sequencing was performed with immunoSEQ multiplex PCR; in TCRdb, only in-frame clones are kept and a portion is missing. The sample consists of around 54,000 clones, 94% of them appearing once. V shed 7 bases and J 7 bases; nucleotides not matched to a gene: 7. From germline, CDR1 is MDHEN and CDR2 SYDVKM. CDR3 length: 12 residues. Blood was sampled at baseline, cycle 4 day 1, and cycle 7 day 1. The specimen was CD4+ or CD8+ T cells sorted from blood, collected in a trial of the OX40 agonist ivuxolimab. The V call is TRBV28, the J call TRBJ2-7; 7 positions agree with TRBD1. The source of this sequence is an adult with an advanced solid tumor such as melanoma, head and neck, liver or kidney cancer. The CDR3 is CASKVTGVEQYF. The CDR3 DNA follows: TGTGCCAGCAAAGTAACAGGGGTAGAGCAGTACTTC.